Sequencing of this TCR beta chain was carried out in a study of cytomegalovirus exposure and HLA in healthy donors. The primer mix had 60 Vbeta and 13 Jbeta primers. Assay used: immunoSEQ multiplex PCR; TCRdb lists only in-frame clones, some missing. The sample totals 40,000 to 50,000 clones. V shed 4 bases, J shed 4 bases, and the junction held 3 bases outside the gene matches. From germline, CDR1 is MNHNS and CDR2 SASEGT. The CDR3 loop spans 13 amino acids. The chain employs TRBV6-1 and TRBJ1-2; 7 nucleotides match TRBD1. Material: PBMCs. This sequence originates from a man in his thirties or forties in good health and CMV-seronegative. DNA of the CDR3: TGTGCCAGCAGTGTCGGGACAGCCTATGGCTACACCTTC. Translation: CASSVGTAYGYTF.